A single T cell receptor (beta chain) is shown here with its context. These data originate in a study of blood T cell repertoires in COVID-19. On the study more broadly: Samples representing acute and convalescent COVID-19 were sourced from the United States, Italy and Spain.

Participants were aged about 18 to 100 years, lived in some 23 US areas, and enrolled virtually. Researchers sorted participants into cohorts using their self-reported clinical history. Recovered status in Cohort 3 required two negative PCRs, clearance, or symptom resolution. The germline V and J ends were trimmed by 4 bases and 1 base, with 4 bases remaining between them. CDR1 is SNHLY and CDR2 is FYNNEI in the germline V gene. The CDR3 is made up of 12 amino acids. Only in-frame clones appear in the TCRdb table, and some are missing; sequencing was by immunoSEQ multiplex PCR. The data contain fewer than 350,000 clones, around 85% of them singletons.

The TCR sequence derives from a woman aged 45-60 years who had recovered from COVID-19. The sample taken for sequencing was PBMCs or T cells enriched from blood (not recorded which). J is TRBJ1-1 and V is TRBV2; D call uncertain. The CDR3 DNA sequence: TGTGCCAGCAGTGCACAGAACACTGAAGCTTTCTTT. This gives the protein CASSAQNTEAFF.